One TCR beta chain is described in this entry. This record belongs to a study of T cell changes during pregnancy in multiple sclerosis. Some clones are missing from TCRdb's copy, which holds only in-frame ones; the method was immunoSEQ multiplex PCR. The sample carries tens of thousands of clones, 90% to 95% recorded once. The source material was CD4+ T cells from peripheral blood mononuclear cells, sampled in the third trimester of pregnancy. This TCR came from a female donor in good health, enrolled as a control in a pregnancy study.

The DNA for the CDR3 is TGCGCCAGCAGCCAAGTAGGGACAGGGAGATATGGCTACACCTTC. It encodes CASSQVGTGRYGYTF. The chain is built from TRBV4-1 and TRBJ1-2; 9 bases are a match to TRBD1. The V and J ends lost 1 base and 5 bases, in that order; junction bases with no gene match: 5. Germline CDR1 reads MGHRA; CDR2 reads YSYEKL. The CDR3 is 15 residues long.